Each of the 28 T cell receptor beta chains below was sequenced from the same sample in a study of shared clonotypes between healthy human individuals. Produced via immunoSEQ multiplex PCR; TCRdb's table is partial and in-frame only. The sample has roughly 2.2 million clones; around 90% are singletons. Specimen: naive CD4+ T cells from PBMCs. As to subset: CD45RA+ positively selected. These receptors were obtained from a young man in good health. Some clones in this sample may be carry-over from other donors' samples.

In its sample, this clone was seen a few times. The sample contains more than one DNA sequence encoding this CDR3. The rearrangement links TRBV18 to TRBJ2-7, with 10 bases aligning to TRBD1. This CDR3 comprises 13 residues. The V gene end was trimmed by 2 bases and the J gene end by 6 bases; junction bases not matched to a gene: 1. Germline assignment: CDR1 KGHSH and CDR2 LQKENI. The CDR3 bases are TGTGCCAGCTCACCAGGGACAGGGGTCGAGCAGTACTTC. This encodes CASSPGTGVEQYF.

The chain recombines TRBV18 with TRBJ1-1, with D uncertain. Trimming left V 0 bases short and J 1 base short, with 9 bases between. CDR1 is KGHSH and CDR2 is LQKENI in the germline V gene. This CDR3 is 15 amino acids long. In DNA, the CDR3 is TGTGCCAGCTCACCACCTTACATGGGGAACACTGAAGCTTTCTTT. Protein sequence: CASSPPYMGNTEAFF.

The chain links TRBV15 to TRBJ2-7, with 10 nucleotides matching TRBD2. Germline CDR1 and CDR2: LNHNV and YYDKDF (reference sequence). Trimming at V came to 0 bases and at J to 4 bases, leaving 6 bases not matched to a gene. CDR3 size: 16 residues. The CDR3 coding sequence is TGTGCCACCAGCAGAGAATTGGGGACTAGCGCATACGAGCAGTACTTC. Translated: CATSRELGTSAYEQYF.

This chain uses TRBV30 with TRBJ2-7; 10 bases align to TRBD1. The CDR3 has 14 amino acids. The germline V gene has CDR1 GTSNPN and CDR2 SVGIG (reference sequence). J lost 6 bases, V lost 1 base, and 6 bases had no gene match. CDR3 amino acids: CAWSGGTGAREQYF. In nucleotides, the CDR3 is TGTGCCTGGAGTGGGGGGACAGGGGCGCGCGAGCAGTACTTC.

This clone has only a few counts. The junction shows a germline mismatch at one end, possibly a read error. This chain links TRBV6-5 with TRBJ1-3; TRBD1 agrees at 8 bases. CDR3 size: 12 residues. CDR1 and CDR2 (germline): MNHEY, SVGAGI. The CDR3 spells CASSSPSGQGTF. In DNA, the CDR3 is TGTGCCAGCAGCTCGCCCTCCGGACAGGGTACGTTT.

The V and J genes are TRBV2 and TRBJ2-5; no clear D. The V and J ends lost 6 bases and 5 bases respectively, with 16 bases between them. Germline loops: CDR1 SNHLY, CDR2 FYNNEI. The CDR3 is made up of 14 amino acids. CDR3 protein: CASRVVSSEETQYF. Written as DNA, the CDR3 is TGTGCCAGCAGGGTGGTGTCTTCGGAGGAGACCCAGTACTTC.

This clone is a singleton in its sample. The chain uses TRBV11-2 and TRBJ1-2, with D perhaps TRBD1 (5 bases). The CDR3 runs 15 residues. V was shortened by 1 base and J by 4 bases, with 13 bases between the two germline ends. Per germline, CDR1 SGHAT and CDR2 FQNNGV. CDR3 nucleotides: TGTGCCAGCAGCTTAGGCTTCCTCGGGGGCTATGGCTACACCTTC. Encoded protein: CASSLGFLGGYGYTF.

The CDR3 reads CASSNRTGARKYEQYF. In nucleotides, the CDR3 is TGTGCCAGCAGTAATCGAACAGGGGCGCGTAAGTACGAGCAGTACTTC. The chain joins TRBV28 to TRBJ2-7, with 7 positions matching TRBD1. The CDR3 extends over 16 amino acids. J was trimmed by 4 bases and V by 5 bases; bases with no gene match: 14. Germline CDR1 is MDHEN and CDR2 is SYDVKM.

The chain has TRBV5-4 and TRBJ2-7; 9 nucleotides agree with TRBD2. This CDR3 spans 14 amino acids. Germline-derived CDR1 and CDR2 are SGHNT and YYREEE (reference sequence). V gave up 4 bases and J gave up 5 bases; unmatched junction bases: 7. The CDR3 protein is CASSNPGLANEQYF. For the CDR3, the DNA is TGTGCCAGCAGCAACCCGGGACTAGCTAACGAGCAGTACTTC.

Worth noting for this clone: Other DNA sequences from this sample encode an identical CDR3 as well. The chain joins TRBV5-1 to TRBJ1-1; no clear D. The CDR3 is made up of 15 amino acids. V lost 0 bases to trimming and J lost 0 bases, with 9 bases between them. The germline CDR1 and CDR2 sequences are SGHRS and YFSETQ. CDR3: CASSLEGSMNTEAFF. Here the CDR3 DNA reads TGCGCCAGCAGCTTGGAAGGCAGCATGAACACTGAAGCTTTCTTT.

The CDR3 here is CASRGGPTGLLSRQYF. CDR3 DNA: TGTGCCAGCAGGGGGGGCCCGACGGGACTACTGAGTAGGCAGTACTTC. The chain is built from TRBV28 and TRBJ2-7, with D possibly TRBD2 on 7 matching bases. V lost 6 bases to trimming and J lost 9 bases, with 27 bases between them. The germline CDR1 and CDR2 sequences are MDHEN and SYDVKM. This CDR3 spans 16 amino acids.

This clone was seen just once. The CDR3 loop is CASSVSQWETQYF. The DNA for the CDR3 is TGTGCCAGCAGCGTATCTCAATGGGAGACCCAGTACTTC. This rearrangement joins TRBV9 to TRBJ2-5; no clear D gene. V lost 1 base, J lost 5 bases, and 9 bases lay in between. This CDR3 is 13 amino acids long. The germline gives CDR1 SGDLS, CDR2 YYNGEE.

The CDR3 sequence: CASSSPGQGQEKLFF. The CDR3 region has the DNA TGTGCCAGCAGCTCACCGGGACAGGGACAAGAAAAACTGTTTTTT. The chain links TRBV28 to TRBJ1-4; 9 positions agree with TRBD1. This CDR3 contains 15 residues. Trimming at V came to 6 bases and at J to 8 bases, leaving 10 bases not matched to a gene. Germline values: CDR1 MDHEN, CDR2 SYDVKM. Supplemented by reference TRBV28 and TRBJ1-4, the full variable domain reads DVKVTQSSRYLVKRTGEKVFLECVQDMDHENMFWYRQDPGLGLRLIYFSYDVKMKEKGDIPEGYSVSREKKERFSLILESASTNQTSMYLCASSSPGQGQEKLFFGSGTQLSVL.

The chain is built from TRBV10-3 and TRBJ2-3, with D maybe TRBD1 (5 bases). Germline loops: CDR1 ENHRY, CDR2 SYGVKD. This CDR3 has 16 amino acids. Deletions cut 10 bases from V and 2 bases from J, with 22 bases between. CDR3 residues: CATAMNGATLTDTQYF. Written as DNA, the CDR3 is TGTGCCACCGCGATGAATGGGGCTACCCTCACAGATACGCAGTATTTT.

This clone has only one observation. V usage is TRBV9 and J usage is TRBJ1-5; tentatively, D is TRBD1 (5 bases). Trimming took off 5 bases at V and 5 bases at J, with 17 bases between the two ends. This CDR3 is 15 amino acids long. Germline V gives CDR1 SGDLS, CDR2 YYNGEE. The CDR3 DNA sequence: TGTGCCAGCAGTCAGTCCTCCGGGGCCGATCAGCCCCAGCATTTT. This translates into CASSQSSGADQPQHF.

The sample holds a few counts of this clone. The V and J genes are TRBV5-1 and TRBJ2-2, with 8 positions matching TRBD2. The germline gives CDR1 SGHRS, CDR2 YFSETQ. The CDR3 totals 15 residues. V dropped 5 bases and J dropped 0; count of bases not matched to a gene: 3. For the CDR3, the DNA is TGCGCCAGCAGGGCGGGGGGACCGAACACCGGGGAGCTGTTTTTT. This gives the protein CASRAGGPNTGELFF.

The rearrangement joins TRBV2 to TRBJ2-3; no firm D call. The germline V and J ends were trimmed by 3 bases and 4 bases, with 8 bases remaining between them. Germline V CDR1 and CDR2: SNHLY, FYNNEI. The CDR3 runs 13 residues. CDR3 nucleotides: TGTGCCAGCAGTGAGTACCGCGCAGATACGCAGTATTTT. It encodes CASSEYRADTQYF.

The chain links TRBV5-1 to TRBJ2-2, with D perhaps TRBD1 (6 bases). From germline, CDR1 is SGHRS and CDR2 YFSETQ. V shed 3 bases and J shed 3 bases, with 9 bases lying between them. The length of the CDR3 is 14 residues. The CDR3 DNA reads as TGCGCCAGCAGCTCCAACAGGGACACCGGGGAGCTGTTTTTT. Its protein is CASSSNRDTGELFF.

This clone was found once. The sample holds other DNA sequences that translate to the same CDR3. The V and J genes are TRBV6-5 and TRBJ1-5, with a possible D match to TRBD1 (6 bases). The ends were cut back, 5 bases at V and 0 bases at J, with 11 bases in the middle. The germline V gene has CDR1 MNHEY and CDR2 SVGAGI. This CDR3 is 15 amino acids long. The CDR3 nucleotides read TGTGCCAGCAGTCGAGACAGGTATAGCAATCAGCCCCAGCATTTT. As protein: CASSRDRYSNQPQHF.

V usage is TRBV7-9 and J usage is TRBJ2-2, with 13 bases identical to TRBD2. Germline trimming cut 0 bases from V and 3 bases from J; bases unmatched to any gene: 4. CDR3 length: 18 residues. Germline values: CDR1 SEHNR, CDR2 FQNEAQ (reference sequence). The DNA for the CDR3 is TGTGCCAGCAGCTTAGCGTTGGGACTAGCGGGGTACACCGGGGAGCTGTTTTTT. Its protein product is CASSLALGLAGYTGELFF.

The J gene is TRBJ2-5, the V gene TRBV5-1, with 14 bases fitting TRBD2. The J call is doubtful: the DNA matches TRBJ2-7 better. Per germline, CDR1 SGHRS and CDR2 YFSETQ. CDR3 length: 16 residues. CDR3 bases: TGCGCCAGCAGCGCTGGGACTAGCGGGAGTGGTTCCGAGCAGTACTTC. Translating gives CASSAGTSGSGSEQYF.

Concerning this clone itself: Additional DNA sequences in this sample encode the identical CDR3. V and J are TRBV28 and TRBJ2-2; D not certain. Germline V gives CDR1 MDHEN, CDR2 SYDVKM. Trimming took 1 base from V and 4 from J, leaving 10 bases between them. This CDR3 is built from 15 residues. The CDR3 is CASSLFRRSTGELFF. As DNA, the CDR3 is TGTGCCAGCAGTTTATTTCGCAGGAGCACCGGGGAGCTGTTTTTT. Full variable domain (rest looked up from reference TRBV28 and TRBJ2-2): DVKVTQSSRYLVKRTGEKVFLECVQDMDHENMFWYRQDPGLGLRLIYFSYDVKMKEKGDIPEGYSVSREKKERFSLILESASTNQTSMYLCASSLFRRSTGELFFGEGSRLTVL.

V is TRBV6-6 and J is TRBJ1-5, with 7 bases matching TRBD1. V lost 4 bases to trimming and J lost 4 bases; unmatched junction nucleotides: 7. Looked up from germline, CDR1 is MNHNY and CDR2 is SVGAGI (reference sequence). The CDR3 totals 15 residues. Written as DNA, the CDR3 is TGTGCCAGCAGTTGGGGGGGACAGACAAATCAGCCCCAGCATTTT. It codes for CASSWGGQTNQPQHF.

J is TRBJ2-5 and V is TRBV7-3; D unclear. V was trimmed by 2 bases and J by 2 bases, leaving 6 bases between them. CDR1 is SGHTA, CDR2 FQGTGA, per germline. This CDR3 has 13 residues. CDR3 sequence (DNA): TGTGCCAGCAGCTTACACGGTCAAGAGACCCAGTACTTC. Translating it yields CASSLHGQETQYF. The full variable domain, its missing parts supplied by reference TRBV7-3 and TRBJ2-5, is GAGVSQTPSNKVTEKGKYVELRCDPISGHTALYWYRQSLGQGPEFLIYFQGTGAADDSGLPNDRFFAVRPEGSVSTLKIQRTERGDSAVYLCASSLHGQETQYFGPGTRLLVL.

This rearrangement joins TRBV11-2 to TRBJ2-2; 11 positions match TRBD2. Unmatched junction bases numbered 2, after V lost 4 bases and J lost 4 bases. The germline CDR1 and CDR2 sequences are SGHAT and FQNNGV. The CDR3 contains 15 residues. This chain's CDR3 is CASSSLAGGTGELFF. In nucleotides, the CDR3 is TGTGCCAGCAGCTCCCTAGCGGGGGGCACCGGGGAGCTGTTTTTT.

V and J are TRBV5-4 and TRBJ2-5; 8 bases line up with TRBD1. V was clipped by 3 bases and J by 2 bases; unmatched bases: 6. The CDR3 is 15 residues long. The germline V gene has CDR1 SGHNT and CDR2 YYREEE (reference sequence). The CDR3, as DNA: TGTGCCAGCAGCTCAAGACAGGGGCCACAAGAGACCCAGTACTTC. It is translated as CASSSRQGPQETQYF.

The chain combines TRBV5-1 with TRBJ1-2; TRBD1 is a possible D gene (5 bases). V lost 0 bases to trimming and J lost 2 bases, with 8 bases between them. The germline CDR1 and CDR2 sequences are SGHRS and YFSETQ. CDR3 length equals 14 residues. As DNA, the CDR3 is TGCGCCAGCAGCTTGGTGGACAAGAACTATGGCTACACCTTC. Its protein is CASSLVDKNYGYTF.

The genes are TRBV4-2 and TRBJ2-5; TRBD2 matches 8 bases. Germline trimming cut 0 bases from V and 2 bases from J; bases unmatched to any gene: 2. This CDR3 spans 15 amino acids. CDR1 and CDR2 from the germline V gene are LGHNA and YNFKEQ. The CDR3 DNA sequence: TGTGCCAGCAGCCAAGAAGCGGGAGCACAAGAGACCCAGTACTTC. Amino acids: CASSQEAGAQETQYF.